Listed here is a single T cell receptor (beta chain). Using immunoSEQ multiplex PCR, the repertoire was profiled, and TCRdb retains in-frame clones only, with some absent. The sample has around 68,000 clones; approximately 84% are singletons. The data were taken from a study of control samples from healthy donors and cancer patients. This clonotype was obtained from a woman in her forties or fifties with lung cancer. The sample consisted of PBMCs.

The CDR3, as DNA: TGTGCCTGGAGTGAAGGGAGGGGGAACACTGAAGCTTTCTTT. Translated: CAWSEGRGNTEAFF. V gene TRBV30 combines with J gene TRBJ1-1; D might be TRBD1 (5 bases). V gave up 1 base and J gave up 1 base, with 10 bases separating them. Germline V gives CDR1 GTSNPN, CDR2 SVGIG (reference sequence). There are 14 residues in the CDR3.